The clone carrying this T cell receptor (beta chain) was seen a handful of times. No antigen is known for it. Germline lookup yields CDR1 LNHDA and CDR2 SQIVND (reference sequence). The CDR3 loop spans 12 amino acids. Trimming pared 4 bases from V and 1 base from J, leaving 5 bases between. This sample was taken from a study of beta chain features in type 1 diabetes. Study-wide results and caveats: Moderate but significant shortening of TCRB CDR3s was recorded in all four CD4+ subsets from Type 1 diabetes patients. The study notes PCR might favor shorter templates equally in patients and controls.

The purity of all sorted populations exceeded 98%. All of the isolated RNA was reverse transcribed, so expressed TCRB transcripts were sequenced. Naive, central memory and regulatory T cell samples produced a mean of approximately 3.5 million reads. Method: immunoSEQ multiplex PCR; TCRdb's copy keeps in-frame clones and lacks some. The top ten hold around 0.045% of the sample, which has 360,000 or so clones, about 20% seen once. This chain joins TRBV19 and TRBJ2-7; D remains ambiguous. The specimen sequenced was naive CD4+ T cells from blood. This receptor was obtained from a woman aged 18-29 years in good health. In nucleotides, the CDR3 is TGTGCCAGTAGTAGAACTTCCTACGAGCAGTACTTC. Translation gives CASSRTSYEQYF.